One and the same sample provided the 10 T cell receptor beta chains below, sequenced in a study of T-cell memory formation after mild COVID-19. TCRdb recomputed calls from the 5' RACE reads with MiXCR, one row per CDR3 protein. Here the sample spans roughly 610,000 distinct CDR3 sequences, 15% to 20% being singletons. The material sequenced was PBMCs or a T cell subset sorted from them (not recorded which). The receptor source for this set is an adult woman who had mild COVID-19 (a few samples of this study predate the infection). Cell type and time point are not known.

This clonotype was recorded a few times. V usage is TRBV7-9 and J usage is TRBJ2-1; 10 bases match TRBD2. Germline V lookup: CDR1 SEHNR, CDR2 FQNEAQ (reference sequence). V gave up 5 bases and J gave up 4 bases; unmatched junction bases: 8. CDR3 length: 16 residues. The CDR3 DNA reads TGTGCCAGCAGCCCCCGGCTAGCGGGAGCATACAATGAGCAGTTCTTC. Translation: CASSPRLAGAYNEQFF.

J is TRBJ2-5 and V is TRBV5-6; 8 bases agree with TRBD2. The V gene's germline CDR1 is SGHDT and CDR2 YYEEEE. V was pared by 7 bases and J by 4 bases, with 9 bases of the junction left unmatched. The CDR3 is made up of 14 amino acids. The CDR3 here is CASPISREVETQYF. Here the CDR3 DNA reads TGTGCCAGCCCCATTTCGCGGGAGGTAGAGACCCAGTACTTC.

Only a few counts were recorded for this clonotype. This sequence joins TRBV9 and TRBJ1-6; the D is unclear. Trimming took off 1 base at V and 9 bases at J, with 14 bases between the two ends. Germline CDR1 SGDLS, CDR2 YYNGEE. The CDR3 length is 15 residues. The CDR3 reads CASSVMDLPSSPLHF. The CDR3 region has the DNA TGTGCCAGCAGCGTAATGGACCTCCCGAGTTCACCCCTCCACTTT.

A few counts support this clonotype. The chain joins TRBV5-1 to TRBJ2-6; weak D call: TRBD1 (7 bases). Trimming cost V 0 bases and J 0 bases, with 13 bases left between them. The CDR3 runs to 18 residues. CDR1 and CDR2 (germline): SGHRS, YFSETQ. CDR3 nucleotides: TGCGCCAGCAGCTTGGCCGGGGGACAGCTCTCTGGGGCCAACGTCCTGACTTTC. It translates to CASSLAGGQLSGANVLTF.

This chain links TRBV29-1 with TRBJ1-2, with TRBD1 identical over 7 bases. This CDR3 comprises 15 residues. CDR1 is SQVTM and CDR2 is ANQGSEA in the germline V gene. Unmatched junction bases numbered 7, after V lost 3 bases and J lost 0 bases. CDR3 residues: CSVEGQYASNYGYTF. CDR3 nucleotides: TGCAGCGTTGAGGGACAGTACGCTTCTAACTATGGCTACACCTTC.

This clonotype occurred a few times. The chain has TRBV6-2 or TRBV6-3 and TRBJ1-2, with no clear D. The germline V gene has CDR1 MNHEY and CDR2 SVGEGT. The germline V and J ends were trimmed by 4 bases and 6 bases, with 15 bases remaining between them. The CDR3 is 14 residues long. CDR3 sequence (DNA): TGTGCCAGCAGTTTGTATAAGGGAGAGGATGGCTACACCTTC. Translating it yields CASSLYKGEDGYTF.

This clonotype showed up many times. Sequence at one end of the junction differs from germline and may be a read error. The rearrangement joins TRBV18 to TRBJ1-2; possibly TRBD1 for D (5 bases). CDR1 KGHSH and CDR2 LQKENI come from the germline V gene. This CDR3 comprises 12 residues. CDR3 region: CASSPPAGRIAF. DNA of the CDR3: TGTGCCAGCTCACCACCGGCAGGGCGGATAGCCTTC. The whole variable domain, remainder taken from reference TRBV18 and TRBJ1-2, is NAGVMQNPRHLVRRRGQEARLRCSPMKGHSHVYWYRQLPEEGLKFMVYLQKENIIDESGMPKERFSAEFPKEGPSILRIQQVVRGDSAAYFCASSPPAGRIAFGSGTRLTVV.

The chain links TRBV4-1 to TRBJ2-1; D not resolved. This CDR3 region has 15 residues. In germline, CDR1 is MGHRA, CDR2 YSYEKL. Trimming shortened V by 6 bases and J by 0 bases, and 12 bases separated the two germline ends. In DNA, the CDR3 is TGCGCCAGCAGTCTCAGGCTGAGCTCCTACAATGAGCAGTTCTTC. Encoded protein: CASSLRLSSYNEQFF.

Turning to this clonotype: One end of the junction varies from germline; a read error may be responsible. The chain joins TRBV7-9 to TRBJ2-3; no firm D call. The CDR3 has 14 amino acids. Germline V gives CDR1 SEHNR, CDR2 FQNEAQ (reference sequence). CDR3 residues: CASSSLVESDTQYF. CDR3 DNA sequence: TGTGCGAGCAGCTCCCTAGTAGAGTCAGATACGCAGTATTTT.

This chain joins TRBV7-9 and TRBJ1-1; D call uncertain. The CDR3 sequence is 15 residues long. V lost 5 bases, J lost 2 bases, and 15 bases lay in between. CDR1 SEHNR and CDR2 FQNEAQ come from the germline V gene (reference sequence). The CDR3 region has the DNA TGTGCCAGCAGCCCAACTAAGTGGGGAAACACTGAAGCTTTCTTT. The encoded protein is CASSPTKWGNTEAFF.